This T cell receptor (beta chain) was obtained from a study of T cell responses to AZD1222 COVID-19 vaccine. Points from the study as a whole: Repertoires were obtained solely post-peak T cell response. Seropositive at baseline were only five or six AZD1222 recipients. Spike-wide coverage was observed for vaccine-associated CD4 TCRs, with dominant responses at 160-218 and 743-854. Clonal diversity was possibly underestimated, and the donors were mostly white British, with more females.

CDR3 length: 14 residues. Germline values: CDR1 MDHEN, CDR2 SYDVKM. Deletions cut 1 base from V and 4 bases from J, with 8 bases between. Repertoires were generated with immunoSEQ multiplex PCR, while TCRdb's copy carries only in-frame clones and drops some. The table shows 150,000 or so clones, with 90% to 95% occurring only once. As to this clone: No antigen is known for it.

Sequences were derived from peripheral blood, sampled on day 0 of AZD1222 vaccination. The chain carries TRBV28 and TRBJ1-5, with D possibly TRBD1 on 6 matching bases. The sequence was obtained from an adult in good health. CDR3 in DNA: TGTGCCAGCAGTTTATTGGACAGTAATCAGCCCCAGCATTTT. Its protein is CASSLLDSNQPQHF.